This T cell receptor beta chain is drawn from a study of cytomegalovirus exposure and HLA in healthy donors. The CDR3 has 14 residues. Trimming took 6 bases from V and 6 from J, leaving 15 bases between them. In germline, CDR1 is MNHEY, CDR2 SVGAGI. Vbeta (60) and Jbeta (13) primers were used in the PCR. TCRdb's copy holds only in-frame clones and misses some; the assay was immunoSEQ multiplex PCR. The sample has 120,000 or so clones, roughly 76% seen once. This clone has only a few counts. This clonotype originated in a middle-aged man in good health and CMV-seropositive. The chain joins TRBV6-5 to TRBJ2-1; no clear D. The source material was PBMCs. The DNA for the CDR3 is TGTGCCAGCAGCCCACCGGTTGCGAGCAATGAGCAGTTCTTC. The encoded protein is CASSPPVASNEQFF.